The 8 T cell receptor beta chains listed next were all sequenced from one sample in a study of T-cell memory formation after mild COVID-19. TCRdb re-called the 5' RACE reads with MiXCR, one entry per CDR3 protein. Here the sample spans under 110,000 distinct CDR3 sequences, around 12% being singletons. The specimen was PBMCs or a T cell subset sorted from them (not recorded which). The receptors were gathered from an adult woman who had mild COVID-19 (a few samples of this study predate the infection). Cell type and time point are not known.

This clonotype was found a few times. V is TRBV7-6 and J is TRBJ2-7, with D tentatively TRBD2 (6 bases). The CDR3 is 18 residues long. In germline, CDR1 is SGHVS, CDR2 FNYEAQ. V was trimmed by 1 base and J by 2 bases, leaving 21 bases between them. This chain's CDR3 is CASSLGSFRDSFTYEQYF. The CDR3, as DNA: TGTGCCAGCAGCTTAGGAAGCTTCCGGGACTCTTTCACCTACGAGCAGTACTTC.

J is TRBJ2-5 and V is TRBV11-2; either TRBD1 or TRBD2 may supply D (5 bases each). This CDR3 is 13 amino acids long. Germline CDR1 is SGHAT and CDR2 is FQNNGV. Trimming shortened V by 5 bases and J by 3 bases, and 10 bases separated the two germline ends. CDR3 region: CASSPWGKETQYF. The CDR3 nucleotides read TGTGCCAGCAGCCCCTGGGGGAAAGAGACCCAGTACTTC.

This clonotype is a singleton in its sample. The chain couples TRBV5-1 to TRBJ2-3; D is undetermined. The CDR3 sequence is 13 residues long. Germline V gene lookup returns CDR1 SGHRS and CDR2 YFSETQ. Trimming pared 3 bases from V and 6 bases from J, leaving 11 bases between. CDR3 sequence (DNA): TGCGCCAGCAGCTCGGACCTAGGTGATACGCAGTATTTT. It translates to CASSSDLGDTQYF.

The chain is built from TRBV13 and TRBJ1-5, with 9 bases aligning to TRBD1. Germline CDR1 PRHDT, CDR2 FYEKMQ (reference sequence). This CDR3 contains 16 residues. V shed 0 bases, J shed 1 base, and the junction held 1 base outside the gene matches. In DNA, the CDR3 is TGTGCCAGCAGCTTAGGGGACAGGGGCAGCAATCAGCCCCAGCATTTT. It is translated as CASSLGDRGSNQPQHF.

In the case of this clonotype: At one end the junction does not follow the germline gene, possibly because of a read error. The chain combines TRBV5-1 with TRBJ2-2; D is ambiguous. The V gene's germline CDR1 is SGHRS and CDR2 YFSETQ. This CDR3 has 14 amino acids. CDR3 nucleotide sequence: TGCGACAGCAGCTTGCAAACTAACACCGGGGAGCTGTTTTTT. Translated: CDSSLQTNTGELFF.

V and J are TRBV24-1 and TRBJ2-5; 7 bases agree with TRBD1. Germline CDR1 and CDR2: KGHDR and SFDVKD. The V and J ends lost 3 bases and 0 bases, in that order; junction bases with no gene match: 9. There are 17 residues in the CDR3. CDR3 DNA sequence: TGTGCCACCAGTGATGTCTCAGGGGGATGGGACCAAGAGACCCAGTACTTC. It encodes CATSDVSGGWDQETQYF.

The chain recombines TRBV20-1 with TRBJ2-1; 10 positions agree with TRBD1. This CDR3 contains 14 residues. With V trimmed by 6 bases and J by 5 bases, 7 bases remained unmatched. The germline V gene has CDR1 DFQATT and CDR2 SNEGSKA (reference sequence). CDR3 in DNA: TGCAGTGCCGCGGGACAGGGGATACACAATGAGCAGTTCTTC. Protein sequence: CSAAGQGIHNEQFF.

The gene calls are TRBV4-1 and TRBJ2-1, with D perhaps matching TRBD2 (5 bases). Trimming cost V 4 bases and J 0 bases, with 7 bases left between them. CDR3 length: 14 amino acids. Germline assignment: CDR1 MGHRA and CDR2 YSYEKL. The CDR3 here is CASSRESSYNEQFF. CDR3 nucleotide sequence: TGCGCCAGCAGCCGGGAGAGCTCCTACAATGAGCAGTTCTTC.